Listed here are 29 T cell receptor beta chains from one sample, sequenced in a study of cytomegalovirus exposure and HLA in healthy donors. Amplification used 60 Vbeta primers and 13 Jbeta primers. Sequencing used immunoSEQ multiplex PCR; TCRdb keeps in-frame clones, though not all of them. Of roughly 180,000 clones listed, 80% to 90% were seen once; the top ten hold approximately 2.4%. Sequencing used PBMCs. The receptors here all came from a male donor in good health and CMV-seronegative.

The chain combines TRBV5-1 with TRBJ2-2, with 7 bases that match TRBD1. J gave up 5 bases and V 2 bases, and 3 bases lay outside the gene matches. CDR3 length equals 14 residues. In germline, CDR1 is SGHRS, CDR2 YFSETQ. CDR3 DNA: TGCGCCAGCAGCTTAGTACAGGGGACCGGGGAGCTGTTTTTT. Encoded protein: CASSLVQGTGELFF.

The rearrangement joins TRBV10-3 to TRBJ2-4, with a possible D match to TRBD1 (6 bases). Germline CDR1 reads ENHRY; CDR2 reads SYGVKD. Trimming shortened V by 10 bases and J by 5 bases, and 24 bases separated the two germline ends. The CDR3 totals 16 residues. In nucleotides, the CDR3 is TGTGCCACCGAAGACAGCAGGGGAGACAAGCAAAACATTCAGTACTTC. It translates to CATEDSRGDKQNIQYF.

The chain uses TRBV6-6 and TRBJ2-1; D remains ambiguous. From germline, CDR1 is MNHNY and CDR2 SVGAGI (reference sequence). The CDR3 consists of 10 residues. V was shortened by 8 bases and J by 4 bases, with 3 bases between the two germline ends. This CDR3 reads CASPYNEQFF. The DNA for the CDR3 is TGTGCCAGCCCTTACAATGAGCAGTTCTTC.

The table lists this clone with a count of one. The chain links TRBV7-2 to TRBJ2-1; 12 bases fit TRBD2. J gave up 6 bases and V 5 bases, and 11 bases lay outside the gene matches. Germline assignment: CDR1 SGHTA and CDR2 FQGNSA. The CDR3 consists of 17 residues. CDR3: CASSGTGTSGRVNEQFF. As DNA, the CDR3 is TGTGCCAGCAGCGGAACCGGGACTAGCGGGCGTGTCAATGAGCAGTTCTTC. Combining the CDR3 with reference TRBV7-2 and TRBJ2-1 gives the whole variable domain GAGVSQSPSNKVTEKGKDVELRCDPISGHTALYWYRQSLGQGLEFLIYFQGNSAPDKSGLPSDRFSAERTGGSVSTLTIQRTQQEDSAVYLCASSGTGTSGRVNEQFFGPGTRLTVL.

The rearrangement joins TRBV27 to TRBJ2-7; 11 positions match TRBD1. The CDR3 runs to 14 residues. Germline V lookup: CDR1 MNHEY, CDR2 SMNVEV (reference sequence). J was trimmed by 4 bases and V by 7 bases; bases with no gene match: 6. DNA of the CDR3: TGTGCCAGCAACCGCGGACAGGGGGCTTACGAGCAGTACTTC. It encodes CASNRGQGAYEQYF.

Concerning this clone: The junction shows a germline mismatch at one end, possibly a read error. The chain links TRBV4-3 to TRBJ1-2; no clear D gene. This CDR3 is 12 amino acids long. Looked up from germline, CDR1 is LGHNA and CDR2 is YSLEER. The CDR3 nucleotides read TGCGCCAGCAGCCCCGGCGGCTATGGCTACCCCTTC. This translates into CASSPGGYGYPF.

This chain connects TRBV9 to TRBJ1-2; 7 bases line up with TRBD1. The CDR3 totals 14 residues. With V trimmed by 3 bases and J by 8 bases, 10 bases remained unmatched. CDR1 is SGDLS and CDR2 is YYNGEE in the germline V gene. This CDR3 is CASSGEGGWRGYTF. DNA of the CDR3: TGTGCCAGCAGCGGAGAAGGGGGCTGGAGGGGCTACACCTTC.

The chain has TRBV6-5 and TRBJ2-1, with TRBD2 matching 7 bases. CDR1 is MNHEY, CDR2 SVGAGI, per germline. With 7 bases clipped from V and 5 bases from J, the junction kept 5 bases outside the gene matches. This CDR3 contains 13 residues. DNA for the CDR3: TGTGCCAGCACCTCCCTAGCGGACAATGAGCAGTTCTTC. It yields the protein CASTSLADNEQFF.

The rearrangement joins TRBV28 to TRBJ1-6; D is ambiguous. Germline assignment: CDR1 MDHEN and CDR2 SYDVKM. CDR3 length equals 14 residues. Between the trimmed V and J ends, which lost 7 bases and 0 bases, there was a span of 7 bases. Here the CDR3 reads CASTLSSYNSPLHF. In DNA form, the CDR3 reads TGTGCCAGCACACTGAGCTCCTATAATTCACCCCTCCACTTT.

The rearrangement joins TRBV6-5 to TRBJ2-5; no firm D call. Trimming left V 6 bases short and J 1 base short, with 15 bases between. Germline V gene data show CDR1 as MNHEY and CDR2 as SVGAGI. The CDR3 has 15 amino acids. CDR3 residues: CASSSSAGTQETQYF. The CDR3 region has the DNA TGTGCCAGCAGCTCCTCGGCAGGTACCCAAGAGACCCAGTACTTC.

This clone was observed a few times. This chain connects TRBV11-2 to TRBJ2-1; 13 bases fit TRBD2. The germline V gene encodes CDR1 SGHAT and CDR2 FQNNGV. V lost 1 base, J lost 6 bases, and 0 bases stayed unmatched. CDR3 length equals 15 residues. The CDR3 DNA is TGTGCCAGCAGCTTAGGACTAGCGGGGGGCAATGAGCAGTTCTTC. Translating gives CASSLGLAGGNEQFF.

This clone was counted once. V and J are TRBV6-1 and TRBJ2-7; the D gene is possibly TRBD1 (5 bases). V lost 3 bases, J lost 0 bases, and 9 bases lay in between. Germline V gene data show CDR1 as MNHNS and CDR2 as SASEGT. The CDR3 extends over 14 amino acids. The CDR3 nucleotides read TGTGCCAGCAGTGAGACGCAGGGCTCCTACGAGCAGTACTTC. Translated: CASSETQGSYEQYF.

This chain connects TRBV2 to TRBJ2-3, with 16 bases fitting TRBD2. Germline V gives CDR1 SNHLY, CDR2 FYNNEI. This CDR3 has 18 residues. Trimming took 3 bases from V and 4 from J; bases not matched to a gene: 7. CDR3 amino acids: CASSDGTSGRGAADTQYF. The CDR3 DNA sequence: TGTGCCAGCAGTGATGGGACTAGCGGGAGGGGGGCGGCAGATACGCAGTATTTT.

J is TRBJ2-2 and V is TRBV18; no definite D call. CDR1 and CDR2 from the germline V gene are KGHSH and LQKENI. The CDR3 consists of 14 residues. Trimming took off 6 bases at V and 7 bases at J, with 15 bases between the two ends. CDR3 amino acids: CASSPRGSGGELFF. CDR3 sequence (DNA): TGTGCCAGCTCCCCTCGCGGCAGTGGCGGGGAGCTGTTTTTT.

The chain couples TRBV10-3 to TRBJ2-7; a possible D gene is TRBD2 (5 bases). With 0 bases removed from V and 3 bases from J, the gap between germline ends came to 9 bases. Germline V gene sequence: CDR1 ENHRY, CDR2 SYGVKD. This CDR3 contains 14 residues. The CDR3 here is CAISESGLLYEQYF. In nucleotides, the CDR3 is TGTGCCATCAGTGAGTCCGGACTCCTCTACGAGCAGTACTTC.

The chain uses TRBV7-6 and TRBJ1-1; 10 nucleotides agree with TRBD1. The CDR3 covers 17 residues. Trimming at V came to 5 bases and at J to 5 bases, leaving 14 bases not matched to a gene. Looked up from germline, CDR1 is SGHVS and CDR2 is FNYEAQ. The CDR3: CASSNRDRGPKGTEAFF. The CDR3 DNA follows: TGTGCCAGCAGCAACCGGGACAGGGGCCCGAAAGGGACTGAAGCTTTCTTT.

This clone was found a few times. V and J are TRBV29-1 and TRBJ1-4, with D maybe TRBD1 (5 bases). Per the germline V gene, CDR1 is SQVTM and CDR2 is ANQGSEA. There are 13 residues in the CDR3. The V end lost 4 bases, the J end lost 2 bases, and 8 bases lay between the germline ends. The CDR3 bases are TGCAGCGTTGGGCGGGGGACTAATGAAAAACTGTTTTTT. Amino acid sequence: CSVGRGTNEKLFF.

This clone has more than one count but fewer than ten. CDR3 bases: TGCGCCAGCAGCCCAGGGAACACAGATACGCAGTATTTT. This encodes CASSPGNTDTQYF. J is TRBJ2-3 and V is TRBV4-3; TRBD1 is a possible D gene (5 bases). The CDR3 runs to 13 residues. Between the trimmed V and J ends, which lost 4 bases and 2 bases, there was a span of 7 bases. Per germline, CDR1 LGHNA and CDR2 YSLEER.

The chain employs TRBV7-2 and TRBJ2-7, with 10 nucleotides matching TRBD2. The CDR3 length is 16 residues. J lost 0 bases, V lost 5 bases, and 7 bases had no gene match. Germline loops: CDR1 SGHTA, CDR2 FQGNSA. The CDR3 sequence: CASSRDSGRHSYEQYF. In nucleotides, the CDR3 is TGTGCCAGCAGCCGAGATAGCGGGAGGCACTCCTACGAGCAGTACTTC.

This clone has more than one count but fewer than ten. The CDR3 spells CASSYSIAYGYTF. The CDR3 bases are TGTGCCAGCAGTTACTCGATAGCCTATGGCTACACCTTC. The J gene is TRBJ1-2, the V gene TRBV6-5, with unresolved D. With 0 bases removed from V and 4 bases from J, the gap between germline ends came to 6 bases. The CDR3 is 13 amino acids. Germline assignment: CDR1 MNHEY and CDR2 SVGAGI.

The CDR3 coding sequence is TGTGCCAGCAGCTTAGGAGTTCAGGGCCCCTCCACCTTC. Amino acids: CASSLGVQGPSTF. V gene TRBV7-3 combines with J gene TRBJ1-2; TRBD1 might be the D (5 bases). Trimming left V 2 bases short and J 13 bases short, with 17 bases between. Germline V gene data show CDR1 as SGHTA and CDR2 as FQGTGA. CDR3 length: 13 residues.

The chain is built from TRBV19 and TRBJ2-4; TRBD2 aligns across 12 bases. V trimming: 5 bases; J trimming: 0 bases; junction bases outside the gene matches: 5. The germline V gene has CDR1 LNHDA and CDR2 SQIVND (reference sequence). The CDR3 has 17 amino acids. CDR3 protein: CASSAGLAGQAKNIQYF. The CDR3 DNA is TGTGCCAGTAGTGCCGGACTAGCGGGACAAGCCAAAAACATTCAGTACTTC.

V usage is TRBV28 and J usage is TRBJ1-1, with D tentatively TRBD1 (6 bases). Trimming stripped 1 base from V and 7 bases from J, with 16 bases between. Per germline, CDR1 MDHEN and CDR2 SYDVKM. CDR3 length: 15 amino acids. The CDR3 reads CASSLYQPQGGEAFF. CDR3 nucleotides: TGTGCCAGCAGTTTATACCAGCCCCAAGGGGGTGAAGCTTTCTTT.

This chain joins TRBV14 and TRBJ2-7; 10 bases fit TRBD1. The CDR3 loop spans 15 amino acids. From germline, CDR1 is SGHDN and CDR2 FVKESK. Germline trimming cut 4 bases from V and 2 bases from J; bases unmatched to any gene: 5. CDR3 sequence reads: CASSPAGQGTYEQYF. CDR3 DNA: TGTGCCAGCAGCCCCGCGGGACAGGGGACCTACGAGCAGTACTTC.

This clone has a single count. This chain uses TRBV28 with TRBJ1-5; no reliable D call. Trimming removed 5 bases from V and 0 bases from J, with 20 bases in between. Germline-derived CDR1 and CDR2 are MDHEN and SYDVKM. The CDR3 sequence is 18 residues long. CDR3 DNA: TGTGCCAGCAGTCCCTTAAAAGGGTCGGGGTATAGCAATCAGCCCCAGCATTTT. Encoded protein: CASSPLKGSGYSNQPQHF.

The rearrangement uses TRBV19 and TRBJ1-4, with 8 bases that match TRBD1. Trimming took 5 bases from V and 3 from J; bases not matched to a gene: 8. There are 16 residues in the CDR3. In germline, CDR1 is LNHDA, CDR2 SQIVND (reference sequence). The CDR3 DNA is TGTGCCAGTAGTTCCCCGGGACAGGCATCTAATGAAAAACTGTTTTTT. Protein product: CASSSPGQASNEKLFF.

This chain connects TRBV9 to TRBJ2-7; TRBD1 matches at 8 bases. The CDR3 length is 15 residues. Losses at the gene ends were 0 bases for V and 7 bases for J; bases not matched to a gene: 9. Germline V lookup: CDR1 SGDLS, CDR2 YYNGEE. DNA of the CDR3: TGTGCCAGCAGCGTAGGGCAGGGGGCGCGTCTTGAGCAGTACTTC. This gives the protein CASSVGQGARLEQYF. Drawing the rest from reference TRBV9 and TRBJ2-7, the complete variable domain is DSGVTQTPKHLITATGQRVTLRCSPRSGDLSVYWYQQSLDQGLQFLIQYYNGEERAKGNILERFSAQQFPDLHSELNLSSLELGDSALYFCASSVGQGARLEQYFGPGTRLTVT.

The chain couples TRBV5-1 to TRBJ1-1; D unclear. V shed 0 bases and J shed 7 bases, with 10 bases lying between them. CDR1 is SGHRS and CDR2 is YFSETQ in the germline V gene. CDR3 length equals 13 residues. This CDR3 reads CASSLGADNEAFF. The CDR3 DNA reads TGCGCCAGCAGCTTGGGAGCTGATAATGAAGCTTTCTTT.

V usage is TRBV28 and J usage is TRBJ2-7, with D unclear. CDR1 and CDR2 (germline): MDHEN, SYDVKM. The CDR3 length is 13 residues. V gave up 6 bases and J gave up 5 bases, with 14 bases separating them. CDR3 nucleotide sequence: TGTGCCAGCAGATACGACACCCTGCACGAGCAGTACTTC. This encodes CASRYDTLHEQYF.